One sample yielded the 21 T cell receptor beta chains listed below, sequenced in a study of cytomegalovirus exposure and HLA in healthy donors. The PCR had 60 Vbeta and 13 Jbeta primers. TCRdb keeps only in-frame clones here, not all; method: immunoSEQ multiplex PCR. This table holds more than 90,000 clones, 78% found once. The sample consisted of PBMCs. The receptors here all came from a woman aged 40-49 years in good health and CMV-seropositive.

This chain joins TRBV28 and TRBJ2-4, with 8 positions matching TRBD1. There are 12 residues in the CDR3. V dropped 6 bases and J dropped 8; count of bases not matched to a gene: 3. CDR1 is MDHEN and CDR2 is SYDVKM in the germline V gene. CDR3 coding DNA: TGTGCCAGCAGGACAGGGGTAGACATTCAGTACTTC. It specifies CASRTGVDIQYF.

V usage is TRBV5-1 and J usage is TRBJ1-3; D is unresolved. The V gene's germline CDR1 is SGHRS and CDR2 YFSETQ. The CDR3 sequence is 14 residues long. V lost 0 bases and J lost 0, with 4 bases in between. The CDR3 is CASSLDSSGNTIYF. Written as DNA, the CDR3 is TGCGCCAGCAGCTTGGATAGCTCTGGAAACACCATATATTTT.

The chain recombines TRBV5-1 with TRBJ2-5; D possibly corresponds to TRBD2 (5 bases). The CDR3 has 14 amino acids. Germline CDR1 and CDR2: SGHRS and YFSETQ. Trimming took off 3 bases at V and 2 bases at J, with 11 bases between the two ends. This CDR3 reads CASSSPGYQETQYF. CDR3 nucleotide sequence: TGCGCCAGCAGCTCGCCGGGATATCAAGAGACCCAGTACTTC.

This clone was seen just once. The chain links TRBV9 to TRBJ1-4, with TRBD1 matching 11 bases. Germline loops: CDR1 SGDLS, CDR2 YYNGEE. Trimming at V came to 1 base and at J to 1 base, leaving 6 bases not matched to a gene. This CDR3 is built from 18 residues. Here the CDR3 reads CASSVSGQGAGTNEKLFF. In DNA form, the CDR3 reads TGTGCCAGCAGCGTATCAGGACAGGGGGCAGGAACTAATGAAAAACTGTTTTTT.

The chain has TRBV5-1 and TRBJ2-1, with 7 bases fitting TRBD1. This CDR3 is 16 amino acids long. From germline, CDR1 is SGHRS and CDR2 YFSETQ. The V segment lost 4 bases and the J segment 0 bases; nucleotides outside the gene matches: 7. CDR3 sequence (DNA): TGCGCCAGCAGCGCCCAAGAGGGGGCCTCCTACAATGAGCAGTTCTTC. It translates to CASSAQEGASYNEQFF.

J is TRBJ2-1 and V is TRBV2; TRBD2 matches 11 bases. J lost 2 bases, V lost 7 bases, and 4 bases had no gene match. CDR3 length equals 15 residues. The germline V gene has CDR1 SNHLY and CDR2 FYNNEI. The CDR3 region is CASILLAGAYNEQFF. The CDR3 DNA is TGTGCCAGCATTCTACTAGCGGGAGCCTACAATGAGCAGTTCTTC. Supplemented by reference TRBV2 and TRBJ2-1, the full variable domain reads EPEVTQTPSHQVTQMGQEVILRCVPISNHLYFYWYRQILGQKVEFLVSFYNNEISEKSEIFDDQFSVERPDGSNFTLKIRSTKLEDSAMYFCASILLAGAYNEQFFGPGTRLTVL.

The chain uses TRBV28 and TRBJ1-6; 8 bases line up with TRBD1. J lost 8 bases, V lost 5 bases, and 11 bases had no gene match. CDR1 and CDR2 (germline): MDHEN, SYDVKM. The CDR3 runs 16 residues. As DNA, the CDR3 is TGTGCCAGCAGTCCCACCGGACAGGGCGATCATTCACCCCTCCACTTT. Translation: CASSPTGQGDHSPLHF.

In its sample, this clone was seen once. The V and J genes are TRBV5-1 and TRBJ2-2; no definite D call. V was clipped by 4 bases and J by 3 bases, with 13 bases between them. CDR1 SGHRS and CDR2 YFSETQ come from the germline V gene. The CDR3 contains 15 residues. CDR3 sequence: CASSRGQQDTGELFF. DNA of the CDR3: TGCGCCAGCAGCCGTGGCCAACAAGACACCGGGGAGCTGTTTTTT.

The chain uses TRBV5-1 and TRBJ2-7, with 11 positions matching TRBD2. J was trimmed by 5 bases and V by 5 bases; bases with no gene match: 0. Germline V CDR1 and CDR2: SGHRS, YFSETQ. The CDR3 extends over 12 amino acids. CDR3 in DNA: TGCGCCAGCAGACTAGCGGGAGACGAGCAGTACTTC. Amino acids: CASRLAGDEQYF.

This chain connects TRBV6-1 to TRBJ2-1; 7 bases are shared with TRBD2. Germline lookup yields CDR1 MNHNS and CDR2 SASEGT. The CDR3 loop spans 17 amino acids. V lost 4 bases and J lost 8; bases outside the gene matches: 17. The CDR3 region is CASSAGRSWDFIYEQFF. Written as DNA, the CDR3 is TGTGCCAGCAGTGCCGGGAGGAGCTGGGACTTCATCTATGAGCAGTTCTTC.

The chain is built from TRBV28 and TRBJ2-7, with 7 bases lining up with TRBD1. J lost 3 bases, V lost 6 bases, and 8 bases had no gene match. Germline V gene sequence: CDR1 MDHEN, CDR2 SYDVKM. There are 14 residues in the CDR3. In DNA, the CDR3 is TGTGCCAGCAGCCTTACCGACAGGGTCTACGAGCAGTACTTC. Its translation: CASSLTDRVYEQYF.

The CDR3 reads CASSPSPYRGRDTGELFF. The CDR3 nucleotides are TGTGCCAGCTCACCATCGCCTTACAGGGGGCGCGACACCGGGGAGCTGTTTTTT. This chain joins TRBV18 and TRBJ2-2; 9 bases align to TRBD1. The CDR3 is 18 amino acids. J was trimmed by 3 bases and V by 2 bases; bases with no gene match: 10. CDR1 and CDR2 (germline): KGHSH, LQKENI.

Details on this clone: Distinct nucleotide sequences in the sample also encode this CDR3. The rearrangement uses TRBV6-1 and TRBJ1-1; tentatively, D is TRBD1 (5 bases). Trimming took 3 bases from V and 4 from J, leaving 12 bases between them. Looked up from germline, CDR1 is MNHNS and CDR2 is SASEGT. The CDR3 is made up of 14 amino acids. CDR3 DNA sequence: TGTGCCAGCAGTGAGTTACGGGGGATCACTGAAGCTTTCTTT. Translated, it gives CASSELRGITEAFF.

The table lists this clone with many counts. The V call is TRBV6-1, the J call TRBJ1-1; 9 bases map to TRBD1. Germline V lookup: CDR1 MNHNS, CDR2 SASEGT. J was trimmed by 8 bases and V by 9 bases; bases with no gene match: 7. The CDR3 sequence is 12 residues long. CDR3 protein: CASPGQGVEAFF. The CDR3 DNA is TGTGCCAGTCCGGGACAGGGCGTCGAAGCTTTCTTT.

CDR3 DNA: TGTGCCAGCAGCGTACAATACATTACCGGGGAGCTGTTTTTT. Amino acids: CASSVQYITGELFF. The chain couples TRBV9 to TRBJ2-2; D not certain. Trimming stripped 1 base from V and 5 bases from J, with 9 bases between. The CDR3 is 14 amino acids. In germline, CDR1 is SGDLS, CDR2 YYNGEE.

This clone appeared a single time. The V call is TRBV4-2, the J call TRBJ2-5; TRBD1 agrees at 7 bases. V was clipped by 4 bases and J by 1 base; unmatched bases: 3. Germline CDR1 LGHNA, CDR2 YNFKEQ. This CDR3 region has 14 residues. CDR3 in amino acids: CASSPNRGQETQYF. CDR3 sequence (DNA): TGTGCCAGCAGCCCAAACAGGGGCCAAGAGACCCAGTACTTC.

This rearrangement joins TRBV5-5 to TRBJ2-7, with 8 nucleotides matching TRBD2. V shed 0 bases, J shed 2 bases, and the junction held 4 bases outside the gene matches. Germline CDR1 reads SGHKS; CDR2 reads YYEKEE (reference sequence). CDR3 length equals 15 residues. CDR3 nucleotide sequence: TGTGCCAGCAGCTTGGTCCTAGCGGGCACCTACGAGCAGTACTTC. Residues: CASSLVLAGTYEQYF.

The rearrangement links TRBV9 to TRBJ2-2; 7 bases match TRBD1. The V and J ends lost 3 bases and 1 base, in that order; junction bases with no gene match: 3. The germline V gene encodes CDR1 SGDLS and CDR2 YYNGEE. The length of the CDR3 is 15 residues. The CDR3 spells CASSEQGLNTGELFF. The CDR3 nucleotides read TGTGCCAGCAGCGAACAGGGGCTGAACACCGGGGAGCTGTTTTTT.

DNA of the CDR3: TGTGCCAGCAGCTTTTATGCGGGAGGGAACAATGAGCAGTTCTTC. Protein: CASSFYAGGNNEQFF. The V gene is TRBV7-8, the J gene TRBJ2-1; 9 nucleotides line up with TRBD2. Per the germline V gene, CDR1 is SGHVS and CDR2 is FQNEAQ. The CDR3 runs to 15 residues. V shed 3 bases and J 5 bases; nucleotides not matched to a gene: 5.

The CDR3 spells CASSWGRGPKQETQYF. CDR3 sequence (DNA): TGTGCCAGCAGTTGGGGGAGGGGACCAAAACAAGAGACCCAGTACTTC. The rearrangement joins TRBV28 to TRBJ2-5; TRBD2 matches at 7 bases. This CDR3 comprises 16 residues. CDR1 and CDR2 from the germline V gene are MDHEN and SYDVKM. V dropped 4 bases and J dropped 2; count of bases not matched to a gene: 10.

This chain uses TRBV19 with TRBJ2-7; TRBD1 matches at 11 bases. Germline loops: CDR1 LNHDA, CDR2 SQIVND (reference sequence). With V trimmed by 7 bases and J by 5 bases, 4 bases remained unmatched. This CDR3 has 13 residues. The CDR3 is CASTPGQGDEQYF. CDR3 DNA: TGTGCCAGTACCCCGGGACAGGGGGACGAGCAGTACTTC.